A single sample is the source of the 11 T cell receptor beta chains below, sequenced in a study of cytomegalovirus exposure and HLA in healthy donors. The PCR used 60 Vbeta and 13 Jbeta primers. The protocol was immunoSEQ multiplex PCR, while the TCRdb copy is restricted to in-frame clones and leaves out a portion. The sample includes about 67,000 clones, approximately 90% of them seen just once. Sequencing was performed on PBMCs. The receptors originated from a woman in her 30s in good health and CMV-seropositive.

The CDR3: CASSETHGSYEQYF. As DNA, the CDR3 is TGTGCCAGCAGTGAAACACATGGCTCCTACGAGCAGTACTTC. The chain carries TRBV2 and TRBJ2-7; D is undetermined. This CDR3 is built from 14 residues. Trimming pared 2 bases from V and 0 bases from J, leaving 8 bases between. Germline loops: CDR1 SNHLY, CDR2 FYNNEI.

The genes are TRBV27 and TRBJ2-3, with 13 bases fitting TRBD2. The CDR3 is 17 residues long. J was trimmed by 3 bases and V by 5 bases; bases with no gene match: 8. CDR1 is MNHEY and CDR2 is SMNVEV in the germline V gene (reference sequence). In nucleotides, the CDR3 is TGTGCCAGCAGTACCACACTAGCGGGAGGGCCTACAGATACGCAGTATTTT. Its protein product is CASSTTLAGGPTDTQYF.

The chain couples TRBV6-1 to TRBJ1-5; 7 bases line up with TRBD1. The CDR3 loop spans 15 amino acids. V lost 4 bases and J lost 2; bases outside the gene matches: 5. Looked up from germline, CDR1 is MNHNS and CDR2 is SASEGT. The CDR3 reads CASSVDRVGNQPQHF. DNA of the CDR3: TGTGCCAGCAGTGTAGACAGGGTTGGCAATCAGCCCCAGCATTTT.

CDR3 sequence reads: CASSAQGDYGYTF. Here the CDR3 DNA reads TGCGCCAGCAGCGCACAGGGGGACTATGGCTACACCTTC. V gene TRBV4-1 combines with J gene TRBJ1-2; TRBD1 matches 8 bases. V trimming: 5 bases; J trimming: 3 bases; junction bases outside the gene matches: 2. Germline V gene data show CDR1 as MGHRA and CDR2 as YSYEKL. CDR3 size: 13 residues.

The chain links TRBV5-1 to TRBJ2-1; TRBD2 aligns across 7 bases. After removal of 1 base from V and 4 bases from J, the junction contained 5 bases not matched to a gene. Germline lookup yields CDR1 SGHRS and CDR2 YFSETQ. CDR3 length equals 15 residues. The CDR3 loop reads CASSLSSGGYNEQFF. In DNA, the CDR3 is TGCGCCAGCAGCTTGTCTAGCGGTGGTTACAATGAGCAGTTCTTC.

The chain combines TRBV11-2 with TRBJ2-1; no clear D gene. Per germline, CDR1 SGHAT and CDR2 FQNNGV. The CDR3 covers 15 residues. Trimming took 1 base from V and 8 from J, leaving 15 bases between them. The CDR3 sequence: CASSLGLGISDEQFF. The CDR3 DNA sequence: TGTGCCAGCAGCTTAGGACTCGGAATCAGCGATGAGCAGTTCTTC. Using reference TRBV11-2 and TRBJ2-1 for the parts outside the CDR3, the full variable domain is EAGVAQSPRYKIIEKRQSVAFWCNPISGHATLYWYQQILGQGPKLLIQFQNNGVVDDSQLPKDRFSAERLKGVDSTLKIQPAKLEDSAVYLCASSLGLGISDEQFFGPGTRLTVL.

This chain links TRBV9 with TRBJ1-1; the D is unclear. The germline CDR1 and CDR2 sequences are SGDLS and YYNGEE. The CDR3 consists of 14 residues. With 4 bases removed from V and 2 bases from J, the gap between germline ends came to 12 bases. The CDR3 here is CASSLSRSNTEAFF. The CDR3 region has the DNA TGTGCCAGCAGCCTTAGTAGGAGTAACACTGAAGCTTTCTTT. The full variable domain, its missing parts supplied by reference TRBV9 and TRBJ1-1, is DSGVTQTPKHLITATGQRVTLRCSPRSGDLSVYWYQQSLDQGLQFLIQYYNGEERAKGNILERFSAQQFPDLHSELNLSSLELGDSALYFCASSLSRSNTEAFFGQGTRLTVV.

This rearrangement joins TRBV4-1 to TRBJ1-3; D is unclear. Germline values: CDR1 MGHRA, CDR2 YSYEKL. This CDR3 spans 13 amino acids. V was cut by 1 base and J by 4 bases, with 5 bases left in between. The CDR3 protein is CASSQAHGNTIYF. The CDR3 DNA is TGCGCCAGCAGCCAAGCACACGGAAACACCATATATTTT.

The rearrangement links TRBV25-1 to TRBJ2-1, with D maybe TRBD2 (7 bases). Germline V lookup: CDR1 MGHDK, CDR2 SYGVNS. Trimming took off 4 bases at V and 7 bases at J, with 20 bases between the two ends. This CDR3 comprises 16 residues. DNA of the CDR3: TGTGCCAGCAGTGGGGTACGGGGGGCGCTTCTGAATGAGCAGTTCTTC. The encoded protein is CASSGVRGALLNEQFF.

The V gene is TRBV27, the J gene TRBJ1-1; D might be TRBD1 (5 bases). This CDR3 comprises 14 residues. Trimming took 4 bases from V and 5 from J, leaving 14 bases between them. Looked up from germline, CDR1 is MNHEY and CDR2 is SMNVEV (reference sequence). The CDR3 region is CASSYDRGKTEAFF. The CDR3, as DNA: TGTGCCAGCAGTTATGACAGAGGTAAAACTGAAGCTTTCTTT.

V gene TRBV10-1 combines with J gene TRBJ2-3; 7 bases map to TRBD2. The CDR3 is made up of 13 amino acids. J gave up 9 bases and V 2 bases, and 5 bases lay outside the gene matches. Looked up from germline, CDR1 is WNHNN and CDR2 is SYGVQD (reference sequence). In DNA form, the CDR3 reads TGCGCCAGCAGTGAGGGCTGGGAGGGGACGCAGTATTTT. Translating it yields CASSEGWEGTQYF.